This paragraph reports one T cell receptor (beta chain). This clonotype was observed at least ten times. What antigen it recognizes has not been identified. The record has no base qualities; no much larger clone is one base away. To prepare the library, PCR was applied. TCRdb records Illumina HiSeq 2500 as the sequencer. TCR libraries were prepared with molecular barcoding, using unique molecular identifiers to normalize TCRbeta repertoire quantification. In-frame beta chains were kept once TCRdb had trimmed the public reads at Q25 with fastp and called clones with MiXCR. Each CDR3 protein appears once, grouped with its most common genes and DNA. This sample has about 160,000 distinct CDR3 sequences in its table, and approximately 10% of those were observed once. The ten largest account for over 10% of the sample. The sample originates from a study of T-cell reconstitution after alpha-beta-depleted transplantation in children (TCRdb year 2016). In the study overall: Using TCR repertoire profiling, the study quantitatively followed how T-cell immune reconstitution unfolded in children after TCRalphabeta/CD19-depleted allogeneic hematopoietic cell transplantation. Paper-wide results and their limitations: The frequencies of hyperexpanded clones fell over the following months, and after one year, T-cell counts and TCRbeta diversity were mostly attributed to newly produced T cells. The apparently early recovery of alphabetaT-cell counts about two months after transplant reportedly depended on only several hundred rapidly expanded clones that came from non-depleted graft cells. In some patients, high TCRbeta diversity at day 60 was attributed to recipient T cells and intrathymic progenitors that had survived conditioning.

Between the V and J ends, shortened by 4 bases and 8 bases respectively, the junction contains 14 bases. Taken from cysteine to phenylalanine, the CDR3 has 13 residues. Kept here is only the CDR3 DNA, which spans 39 bases and is read in frame from base 1. The treatment or condition label on this specimen signifies: allogeneic hematopoietic cell transplantation with graft depleted of TCRalphabeta T cells and CD19 B cells. The transplant recipients were children given TCRalphabeta/CD19-depleted allogeneic hematopoietic cell grafts. This chain joins TRBV12-3 or TRBV12-4 to TRBJ1-2, with a tentative D gene TRBD1 over 5 matching bases. Sequencing used PBMCs, obtained before TCRalphabeta/CD19-depleted stem cell transplant. This clonotype originated in a boy younger than 10 with acute myeloid leukemia, due to receive a stem cell transplant. CDR3 loop: CASSYRDPPGYTF. In nucleotides, the sequence is TGTGCCAGCAGTTACCGGGACCCCCCGGGCTACACCTTC.